A selection of T cell receptor beta chains follows, all from one sample in a study of technical replicates of blood from four donors. Measured with immunoSEQ multiplex PCR; TCRdb has only the in-frame clones, and not every one. The sample holds tens of thousands of clones; around 96% are singletons and the top ten take approximately 0.25%. Sequencing was carried out using T cells isolated from PBMCs. Receptor source: a human donor in good health. CDR3s include the opening cysteine and the closing phenylalanine or tryptophan. A D gene is named only where the DNA matches it firmly.

>TRBJ1-2|TRBV5-1|TRBD1
TGCGCCAGCAGCTTGGACAGGGGTGACTATGGCTACACCTTC
CASSLDRGDYGYTF
>TRBJ1-2|TRBV2|.
TGTGCCAGCCGAGGCCTGGGAGTTGTGAACTATGGCTACACCTTC
CASRGLGVVNYGYTF
>TRBJ2-7|TRBV7-8|TRBD1
TGTGCCAGCAGCCCTATTCCGGGACAGGGTATGGTCCTCTCCTACGAGCAGTACTTC
CASSPIPGQGMVLSYEQYF
>TRBJ1-1|TRBV19|.
TGTGCCAGTAGTAGGGGCGAACCTTTCCTGAACACTGAAGCTTTCTTT
CASSRGEPFLNTEAFF
>TRBJ2-1|TRBV5-5|.
TGTGCCAGCAGCCCTGGAGGCAATGAGCAGTTCTTC
CASSPGGNEQFF
>TRBJ2-1|TRBV9|.
TGTGCCAGCAGCGTAGCCGGGAGTACATCCTACAATGAGCAGTTCTTC
CASSVAGSTSYNEQFF
>TRBJ1-2|TRBV29-1|.
TGCAGCGTTGAAGAGGCCAGGTTGAGCTACACCTTC
CSVEEARLSYTF
>TRBJ2-7|TRBV7-2|.
TGTGCCAGCAGCTTCCGGGACTCCACTGGGCTCGAGCAGTACTTC
CASSFRDSTGLEQYF
>TRBJ2-7|TRBV7-9|TRBD1
TGTGCCAGCAGCTTCCCGACAGGGGAAGACTACGAGCAGTACTTC
CASSFPTGEDYEQYF
>TRBJ2-5|TRBV6-6|.
TGTGCCAGCAGTTCCCAGGGGTCCCAAGAGACCCAGTACTTC
CASSSQGSQETQYF
>TRBJ2-2|TRBV2|TRBD1
TGTGCCAGCACTTCAGGGGGCGCGATTGGGGAGCTGTTTTTT
CASTSGGAIGELFF
>TRBJ2-7|TRBV6-6|.
TGTGCCAGCAGTTACTCCATAGGCGGTAGAACCTACGAGCAGTACTTC
CASSYSIGGRTYEQYF
>TRBJ1-1|TRBV11-2|.
TGTGCCAGCAGCTTAGCCCTTACAGGACCAAACACTGAAGCTTTCTTT
CASSLALTGPNTEAFF